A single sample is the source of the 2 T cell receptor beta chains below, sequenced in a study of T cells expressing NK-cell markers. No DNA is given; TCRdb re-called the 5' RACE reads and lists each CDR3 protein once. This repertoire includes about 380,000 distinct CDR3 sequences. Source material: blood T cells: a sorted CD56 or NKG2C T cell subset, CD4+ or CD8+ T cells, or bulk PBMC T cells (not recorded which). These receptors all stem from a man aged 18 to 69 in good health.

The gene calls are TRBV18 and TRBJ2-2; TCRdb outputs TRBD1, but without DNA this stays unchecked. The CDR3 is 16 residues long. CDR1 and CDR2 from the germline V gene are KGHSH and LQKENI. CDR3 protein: CASSRDRGTNTGELFF.

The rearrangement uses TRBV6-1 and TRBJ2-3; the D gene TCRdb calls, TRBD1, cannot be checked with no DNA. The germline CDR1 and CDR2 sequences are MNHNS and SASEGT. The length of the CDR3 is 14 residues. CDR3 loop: CASAYRGVTDTQYF.